This T cell receptor beta chain appears in the sequencing data of a study of OX40 agonist ivuxolimab in advanced cancers. On the study more broadly: Patients were infused with ivuxolimab every 2 weeks at 0.01 to 10 mg/kg. Study-wide findings and caveats: Average numbers of expanded clones were greater in CD8+ T cells than in CD4+.

On this clone: Its target is unknown.

Measured with immunoSEQ multiplex PCR; TCRdb has only the in-frame clones, and not every one. The sample shows tens of thousands of clones, roughly 80% of them seen only once. The V and J ends lost 10 bases and 5 bases respectively, with 30 bases between them. Germline V gene sequence: CDR1 SGHVT, CDR2 SQSDAQ. The CDR3 extends over 18 amino acids. The source material was CD4+ or CD8+ T cells sorted from blood, sampled in a trial of the OX40 agonist ivuxolimab. The rearrangement links TRBV7-4 to TRBJ2-4, with D tentatively TRBD1 or TRBD2 (5 bases each). The source of this sequence is an adult with an advanced solid tumor such as melanoma, head and neck, liver or kidney cancer. The DNA for the CDR3 is TGTGCCATCATTCCCGGGGACGGAAATCTATCAGCGGAAAACATTCAGTACTTC. Protein sequence: CAIIPGDGNLSAENIQYF. Filled out from reference TRBV7-4 and TRBJ2-4, the complete variable domain reads GAGVSQSPRYKVAKRGRDVALRCDSISGHVTLYWYRQTLGQGSEVLTYSQSDAQRDKSGRPSGRFSAERPERSVSTLKIQRTEQGDSAVYLCAIIPGDGNLSAENIQYFGAGTRLSVL.